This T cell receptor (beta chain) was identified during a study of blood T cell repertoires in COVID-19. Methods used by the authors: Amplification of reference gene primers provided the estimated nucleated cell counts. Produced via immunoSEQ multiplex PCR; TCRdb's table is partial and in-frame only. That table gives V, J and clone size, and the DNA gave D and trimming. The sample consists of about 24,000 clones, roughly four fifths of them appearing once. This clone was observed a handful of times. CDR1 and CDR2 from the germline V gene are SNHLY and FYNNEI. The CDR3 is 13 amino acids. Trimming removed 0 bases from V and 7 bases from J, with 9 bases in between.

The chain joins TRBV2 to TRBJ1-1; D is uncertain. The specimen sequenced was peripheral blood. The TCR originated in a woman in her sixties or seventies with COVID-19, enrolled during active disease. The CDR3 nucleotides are TGTGCCAGCAGTGAAGCTGCTGCAGTTGAAGCTTTCTTT. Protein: CASSEAAAVEAFF.